The T cell receptor (beta chain) under discussion was sequenced for a study of T cell responses to AZD1222 COVID-19 vaccine. Study observations and caveats: In the spike-specific TCR repertoire, nearly half reportedly target unmutated variant regions. It should be noted that donors were predominantly white British and more often female, and clonal diversity was possibly underestimated.

From germline, CDR1 is SGHVS and CDR2 FQNEAQ. The CDR3 is 13 residues long. V shed 1 base and J shed 7 bases, with 8 bases lying between them. Concerning this clone itself: The antigen is undetermined.

Method: immunoSEQ multiplex PCR; TCRdb's copy keeps in-frame clones and lacks some. The table shows some 90,000 clones, with approximately 86% occurring only once. The chain joins TRBV7-8 to TRBJ1-5; D call uncertain. The TCR originated in an adult in good health. The specimen comprised peripheral blood, sampled on day 0 of AZD1222 vaccination. The chain's CDR3 is CASSLVGSQPQHF. For the CDR3, the DNA is TGTGCCAGCAGCTTAGTGGGGAGCCAGCCCCAGCATTTT.